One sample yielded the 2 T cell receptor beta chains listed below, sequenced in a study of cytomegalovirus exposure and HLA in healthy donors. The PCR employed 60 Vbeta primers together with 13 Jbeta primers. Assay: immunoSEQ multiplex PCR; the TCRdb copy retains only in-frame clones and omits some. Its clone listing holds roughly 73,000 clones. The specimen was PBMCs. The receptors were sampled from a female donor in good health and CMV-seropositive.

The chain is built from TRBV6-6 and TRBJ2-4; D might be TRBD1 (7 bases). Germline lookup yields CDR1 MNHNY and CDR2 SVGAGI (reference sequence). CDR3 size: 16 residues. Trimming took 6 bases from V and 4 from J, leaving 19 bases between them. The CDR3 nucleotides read TGTGCCAGCAGCCGTGCGGGACAGCAATCTAAAAACATTCAGTACTTC. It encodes CASSRAGQQSKNIQYF.

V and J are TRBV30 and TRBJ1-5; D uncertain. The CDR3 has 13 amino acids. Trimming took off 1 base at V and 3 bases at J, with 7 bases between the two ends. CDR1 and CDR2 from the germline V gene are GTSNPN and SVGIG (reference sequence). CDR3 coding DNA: TGTGCCTGGAGTGCGGGGAACAATCAGCCCCAGCATTTT. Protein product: CAWSAGNNQPQHF.